Listed below are T cell receptor beta chains from one sample, sequenced in a study of T cells in localized non-small cell lung cancer. The protocol was immunoSEQ multiplex PCR, while the TCRdb copy is restricted to in-frame clones and leaves out a portion. Of over 25,000 clones detected, over 80% appear once; the ten largest clones hold 5.5% to 7%. The sequences come from PBMCs, collected before any cancer treatment. The receptor source for this set is a man between 40 and 75 years old with stage II lung adenocarcinoma. Both conserved end residues are part of each CDR3. The D gene is left open where the match is weak. Clone size is shown for a subset of rows, as once, few, many or a class of expanded clone.

cdr3_aa: CASSQGGGPDTDTQYF; cdr3_nt: TGTGCCAGCAGCCAAGGGGGGGGCCCAGACACAGATACGCAGTATTTT; v_call: TRBV4-2; j_call: TRBJ2-3; clone_size: .; d_call: .
cdr3_aa: CASSPGISEQFF; cdr3_nt: TGTGCCAGTAGCCCGGGGATAAGTGAGCAGTTCTTC; v_call: TRBV19; j_call: TRBJ2-1; clone_size: once; d_call: .
cdr3_aa: CSAPTYTEAFF; cdr3_nt: TGCAGTGCTCCTACTTACACTGAAGCTTTCTTT; v_call: TRBV20-1; j_call: TRBJ1-1; clone_size: .; d_call: .
cdr3_aa: CAWMDEGSGANVLTF; cdr3_nt: TGTGCCTGGATGGACGAAGGCTCTGGGGCCAACGTCCTGACTTTC; v_call: TRBV30; j_call: TRBJ2-6; clone_size: .; d_call: .
cdr3_aa: CASIREGADTQYF; cdr3_nt: TGCGCCAGCATCCGGGAGGGGGCAGATACGCAGTATTTT; v_call: TRBV5-1; j_call: TRBJ2-3; clone_size: .; d_call: TRBD2
cdr3_aa: CASRSKGYTF; cdr3_nt: TGTGCCAGCAGATCGAAGGGCTACACCTTC; v_call: TRBV28; j_call: TRBJ1-2; clone_size: .; d_call: .
cdr3_aa: CAWSGRGNTIYF; cdr3_nt: TGTGCCTGGAGTGGGAGGGGTAACACCATATATTTT; v_call: TRBV30; j_call: TRBJ1-3; clone_size: .; d_call: .
cdr3_aa: CASSLASGARFEAFF; cdr3_nt: TGTGCCAGCAGCTTAGCGTCGGGGGCGCGGTTTGAAGCTTTCTTT; v_call: TRBV11-2; j_call: TRBJ1-1; clone_size: .; d_call: .
cdr3_aa: CASTIMVGGNQPQHF; cdr3_nt: TGTGCCAGCACTATTATGGTAGGGGGTAATCAGCCCCAGCATTTT; v_call: TRBV6-7; j_call: TRBJ1-5; clone_size: .; d_call: .
cdr3_aa: CASSQEEGLGTGELFF; cdr3_nt: TGCGCCAGCAGCCAAGAGGAGGGGCTGGGCACCGGGGAGCTGTTTTTT; v_call: TRBV4-3; j_call: TRBJ2-2; clone_size: .; d_call: .
cdr3_aa: CATSRDRTGVGEKLFF; cdr3_nt: TGTGCCACCAGCAGAGATCGGACAGGGGTGGGGGAAAAACTGTTTTTT; v_call: TRBV15; j_call: TRBJ1-4; clone_size: .; d_call: TRBD1
cdr3_aa: CASSLASLGNEQFF; cdr3_nt: TGTGCCAGCAGCTTAGCCAGTTTGGGCAATGAGCAGTTCTTC; v_call: TRBV7-9; j_call: TRBJ2-1; clone_size: .; d_call: .
cdr3_aa: CASSLAVGGGPYEQYF; cdr3_nt: TGCGCCAGCAGCTTGGCGGTCGGAGGGGGCCCCTACGAGCAGTACTTC; v_call: TRBV5-1; j_call: TRBJ2-7; clone_size: .; d_call: .
cdr3_aa: CASRGQGYEQYF; cdr3_nt: TGTGCCAGCAGGGGACAGGGTTACGAGCAGTACTTC; v_call: TRBV27; j_call: TRBJ2-7; clone_size: .; d_call: TRBD1
cdr3_aa: CASSVVETGFYRGTEAFF; cdr3_nt: TGTGCCAGCAGCGTAGTCGAGACAGGGTTTTATCGTGGGACTGAAGCTTTCTTT; v_call: TRBV9; j_call: TRBJ1-1; clone_size: .; d_call: TRBD1
cdr3_aa: CASSDNWQSDTQYF; cdr3_nt: TGTGCCAGCAGTGATAATTGGCAATCAGATACGCAGTATTTT; v_call: TRBV6-1; j_call: TRBJ2-3; clone_size: .; d_call: .
cdr3_aa: CASSPGQGWTVSYYEQYF; cdr3_nt: TGTGCCAGCAGTCCGGGACAGGGGTGGACCGTTTCTTACTACGAGCAGTACTTC; v_call: TRBV28; j_call: TRBJ2-7; clone_size: .; d_call: TRBD1
cdr3_aa: CASRRDSSNYGYTF; cdr3_nt: TGTGCCAGCAGAAGGGACAGCAGTAACTATGGCTACACCTTC; v_call: TRBV6-1; j_call: TRBJ1-2; clone_size: .; d_call: TRBD1
cdr3_aa: CVVSGRTGELFF; cdr3_nt: TGTGTCGTTAGCGGGAGAACCGGGGAGCTGTTTTTT; v_call: TRBV2; j_call: TRBJ2-2; clone_size: .; d_call: TRBD2
cdr3_aa: CASSRMAGGTDTQYF; cdr3_nt: TGTGCCAGCTCACGAATGGCGGGAGGTACAGATACGCAGTATTTT; v_call: TRBV6-1; j_call: TRBJ2-3; clone_size: .; d_call: TRBD2
cdr3_aa: CASSSGAGGQETQYF; cdr3_nt: TGTGCCAGCAGCTCGGGGGCGGGAGGCCAAGAGACCCAGTACTTC; v_call: TRBV5-4; j_call: TRBJ2-5; clone_size: few; d_call: TRBD2
cdr3_aa: CAISELSGENGYTF; cdr3_nt: TGTGCCATCAGTGAGTTATCTGGAGAGAATGGCTACACCTTC; v_call: TRBV10-3; j_call: TRBJ1-2; clone_size: .; d_call: .
cdr3_aa: CSVDTTNTGELFF; cdr3_nt: TGCAGCGTTGACACTACGAACACCGGGGAGCTGTTTTTT; v_call: TRBV29-1; j_call: TRBJ2-2; clone_size: .; d_call: .
cdr3_aa: CASSPGGGTSYEQYF; cdr3_nt: TGTGCCAGCAGTCCCGGCGGGGGTACGAGCTACGAGCAGTACTTC; v_call: TRBV28; j_call: TRBJ2-7; clone_size: .; d_call: TRBD2
cdr3_aa: CAISPDGQSQHF; cdr3_nt: TGTGCCATCAGTCCGGACGGACAGTCCCAGCATTTT; v_call: TRBV10-3; j_call: TRBJ1-5; clone_size: .; d_call: .
cdr3_aa: CASSPRPGDQQFF; cdr3_nt: TGTGCCAGCAGCCCTCGCCCGGGAGATCAGCAGTTCTTC; v_call: TRBV9; j_call: TRBJ2-1; clone_size: once; d_call: .
cdr3_aa: CASSLLGAAHEQYF; cdr3_nt: TGTGCCAGCAGCTTACTCGGGGCGGCCCACGAGCAGTACTTC; v_call: TRBV7-8; j_call: TRBJ2-7; clone_size: .; d_call: .
cdr3_aa: CASSVGPSGKEDTQYF; cdr3_nt: TGTGCCAGCAGCGTAGGGCCTAGCGGGAAGGAAGATACGCAGTATTTT; v_call: TRBV9; j_call: TRBJ2-3; clone_size: once; d_call: TRBD2
cdr3_aa: CATSSRRDGAYEQYF; cdr3_nt: TGTGCCACCTCGTCCCGAAGGGACGGCGCCTACGAGCAGTACTTC; v_call: TRBV19; j_call: TRBJ2-7; clone_size: .; d_call: .
cdr3_aa: CASSLGHMNTEAFF; cdr3_nt: TGTGCCAGCAGCTTGGGACACATGAACACTGAAGCTTTCTTT; v_call: TRBV7-9; j_call: TRBJ1-1; clone_size: .; d_call: .
cdr3_aa: CASSSRRGRRQYF; cdr3_nt: TGTGCCAGCAGTTCCCGTAGGGGACGGAGGCAGTATTTT; v_call: TRBV27; j_call: TRBJ2-3; clone_size: .; d_call: .
cdr3_aa: CASSLLQRTVNEQFF; cdr3_nt: TGTGCCAGCAGCCTCCTTCAACGGACTGTGAATGAGCAGTTCTTC; v_call: TRBV11-2; j_call: TRBJ2-1; clone_size: .; d_call: .
cdr3_aa: CASSLAQGVTNEKLFF; cdr3_nt: TGTGCCAGCAGCTTAGCACAGGGGGTGACTAATGAAAAACTGTTTTTT; v_call: TRBV7-9; j_call: TRBJ1-4; clone_size: .; d_call: TRBD1
cdr3_aa: CSASRGTQYF; cdr3_nt: TGCAGTGCTAGCAGAGGGACCCAGTACTTC; v_call: TRBV20-1; j_call: TRBJ2-5; clone_size: .; d_call: .
cdr3_aa: CASSLDTGKYEQYF; cdr3_nt: TGCGCCAGCAGCTTGGATACGGGGAAGTACGAGCAGTACTTC; v_call: TRBV5-1; j_call: TRBJ2-7; clone_size: .; d_call: .
cdr3_aa: CASSEARAYEQYF; cdr3_nt: TGTGCCAGCAGTGAAGCGAGGGCTTACGAGCAGTACTTC; v_call: TRBV2; j_call: TRBJ2-7; clone_size: .; d_call: .
cdr3_aa: CSVGLEAFF; cdr3_nt: TGCAGCGTTGGACTTGAAGCTTTCTTT; v_call: TRBV29-1; j_call: TRBJ1-1; clone_size: few; d_call: .
cdr3_aa: CASSPLTTSNEQFF; cdr3_nt: TGTGCCAGTAGTCCGTTGACTACCAGCAATGAGCAGTTCTTC; v_call: TRBV19; j_call: TRBJ2-1; clone_size: .; d_call: .
cdr3_aa: CSVQESRETQYF; cdr3_nt: TGCAGCGTTCAAGAATCGCGAGAGACCCAGTACTTC; v_call: TRBV29-1; j_call: TRBJ2-5; clone_size: .; d_call: .
cdr3_aa: CASSEAGTRAFF; cdr3_nt: TGTGCCAGCAGTGAAGCCGGGACGCGAGCTTTCTTT; v_call: TRBV6-1; j_call: TRBJ1-1; clone_size: .; d_call: .
cdr3_aa: CASSPGPGQDRRNQPRHF; cdr3_nt: TGTGCCAGCAGCCCCGGGCCGGGGCAGGACCGGAGGAATCAGCCCCGGCATTTT; v_call: TRBV7-6; j_call: TRBJ1-5; clone_size: .; d_call: .
cdr3_aa: CASMVLAGTDTQYF; cdr3_nt: TGTGCCAGCATGGTCCTAGCGGGGACAGATACGCAGTATTTT; v_call: TRBV27; j_call: TRBJ2-3; clone_size: .; d_call: TRBD2
cdr3_aa: CASSLRRYGYTF; cdr3_nt: TGTGCCAGCAGTTTGAGGCGCTATGGCTACACCTTC; v_call: TRBV28; j_call: TRBJ1-2; clone_size: once; d_call: .
cdr3_aa: CASSSGGLRELFF; cdr3_nt: TGTGCCAGCAGCTCCGGAGGCCTCCGGGAGCTGTTTTTT; v_call: TRBV5-8; j_call: TRBJ2-2; clone_size: once; d_call: .
cdr3_aa: CASRRTSGYNEQFF; cdr3_nt: TGTGCCAGCAGGAGGACTAGCGGTTACAATGAGCAGTTCTTC; v_call: TRBV25-1; j_call: TRBJ2-1; clone_size: .; d_call: TRBD2
cdr3_aa: CASSLGMDYGYTF; cdr3_nt: TGTGCCAGCAGCTTAGGAATGGACTATGGCTACACCTTC; v_call: TRBV5-4; j_call: TRBJ1-2; clone_size: .; d_call: .
cdr3_aa: CASSPLAGSTDTQYF; cdr3_nt: TGTGCCAGCAGTCCTCTAGCGGGTAGCACAGATACGCAGTATTTT; v_call: TRBV6-5; j_call: TRBJ2-3; clone_size: .; d_call: TRBD2
cdr3_aa: CASSSTGYGYTF; cdr3_nt: TGTGCCAGCAGTTCAACAGGGTACGGCTACACCTTC; v_call: TRBV27; j_call: TRBJ1-2; clone_size: .; d_call: .